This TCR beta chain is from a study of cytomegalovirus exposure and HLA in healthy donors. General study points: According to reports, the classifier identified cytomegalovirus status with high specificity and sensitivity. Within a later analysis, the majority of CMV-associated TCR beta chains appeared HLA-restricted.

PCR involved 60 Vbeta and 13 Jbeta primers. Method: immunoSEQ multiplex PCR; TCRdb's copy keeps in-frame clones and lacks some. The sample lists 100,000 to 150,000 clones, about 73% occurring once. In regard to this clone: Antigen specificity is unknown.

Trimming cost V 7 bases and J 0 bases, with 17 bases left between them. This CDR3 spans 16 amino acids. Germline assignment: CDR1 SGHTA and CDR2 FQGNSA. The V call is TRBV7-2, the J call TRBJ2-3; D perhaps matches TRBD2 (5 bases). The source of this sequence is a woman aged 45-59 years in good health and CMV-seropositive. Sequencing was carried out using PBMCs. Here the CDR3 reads CASNPVASMSTDTQYF. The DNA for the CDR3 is TGTGCCAGCAACCCTGTAGCGTCAATGAGCACAGATACGCAGTATTTT.